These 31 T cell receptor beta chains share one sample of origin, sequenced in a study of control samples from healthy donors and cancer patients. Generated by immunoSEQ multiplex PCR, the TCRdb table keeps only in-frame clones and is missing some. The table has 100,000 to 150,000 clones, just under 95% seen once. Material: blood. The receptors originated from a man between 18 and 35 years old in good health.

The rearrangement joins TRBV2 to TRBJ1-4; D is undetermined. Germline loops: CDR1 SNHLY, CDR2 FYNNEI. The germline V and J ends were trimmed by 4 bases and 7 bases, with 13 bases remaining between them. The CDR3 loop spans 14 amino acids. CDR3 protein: CASSVTWESEKLFF. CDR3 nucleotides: TGTGCCAGCAGTGTAACCTGGGAGAGTGAAAAACTGTTTTTT.

The CDR3 bases are TGTGCCAGCAGCCGGGACAGGAACCAAGAGACCCAGTACTTC. Translation: CASSRDRNQETQYF. The chain carries TRBV6-1 and TRBJ2-5; 8 bases map to TRBD1. J was trimmed by 0 bases and V by 6 bases; bases with no gene match: 3. There are 14 residues in the CDR3. CDR1 MNHNS and CDR2 SASEGT come from the germline V gene.

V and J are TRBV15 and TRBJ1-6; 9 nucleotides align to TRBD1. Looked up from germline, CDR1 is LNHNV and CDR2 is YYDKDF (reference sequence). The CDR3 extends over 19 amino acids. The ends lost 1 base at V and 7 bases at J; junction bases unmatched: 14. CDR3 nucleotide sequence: TGTGCCACCAGCAGAGTTCGATTTATCCGGGACAGGGCCAATTCACCCCTCCACTTT. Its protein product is CATSRVRFIRDRANSPLHF.

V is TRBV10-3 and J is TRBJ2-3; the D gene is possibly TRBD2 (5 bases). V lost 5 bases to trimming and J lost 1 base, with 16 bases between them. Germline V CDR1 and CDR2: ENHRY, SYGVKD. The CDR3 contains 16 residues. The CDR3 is CAISSEVAGGTDTQYF. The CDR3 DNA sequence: TGTGCCATCAGTAGTGAGGTGGCCGGGGGCACAGATACGCAGTATTTT.

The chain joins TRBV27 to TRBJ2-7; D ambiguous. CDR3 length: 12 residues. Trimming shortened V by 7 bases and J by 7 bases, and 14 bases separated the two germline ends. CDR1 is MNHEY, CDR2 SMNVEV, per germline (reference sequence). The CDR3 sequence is CASKTKGREQYF. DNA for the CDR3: TGTGCCAGCAAAACTAAAGGACGGGAGCAGTACTTC.

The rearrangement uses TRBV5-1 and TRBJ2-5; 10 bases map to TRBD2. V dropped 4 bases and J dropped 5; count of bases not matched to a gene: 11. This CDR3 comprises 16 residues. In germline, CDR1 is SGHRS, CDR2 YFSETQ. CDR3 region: CASSPPGLAVRETQYF. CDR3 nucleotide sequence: TGCGCCAGCAGCCCGCCTGGACTAGCGGTTAGGGAGACCCAGTACTTC.

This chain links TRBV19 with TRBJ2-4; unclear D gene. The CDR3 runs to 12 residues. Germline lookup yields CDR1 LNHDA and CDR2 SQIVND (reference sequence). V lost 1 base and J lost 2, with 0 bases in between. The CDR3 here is CASSIAKNIQYF. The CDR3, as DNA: TGTGCCAGTAGTATAGCCAAAAACATTCAGTACTTC.

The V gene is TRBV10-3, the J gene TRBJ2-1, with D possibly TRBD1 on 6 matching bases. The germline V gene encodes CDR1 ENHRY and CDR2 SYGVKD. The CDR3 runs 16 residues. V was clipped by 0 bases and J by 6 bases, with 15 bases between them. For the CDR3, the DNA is TGTGCCATCAGTGAGTCCCAAGGGGGATGGGTCAATGAGCAGTTCTTC. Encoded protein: CAISESQGGWVNEQFF.

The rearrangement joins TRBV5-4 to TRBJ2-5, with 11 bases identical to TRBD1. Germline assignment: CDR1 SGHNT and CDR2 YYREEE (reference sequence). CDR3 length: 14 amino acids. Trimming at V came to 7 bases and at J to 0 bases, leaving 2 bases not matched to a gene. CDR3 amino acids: CASGGQGDQETQYF. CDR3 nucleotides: TGTGCCAGCGGGGGACAGGGGGACCAAGAGACCCAGTACTTC.

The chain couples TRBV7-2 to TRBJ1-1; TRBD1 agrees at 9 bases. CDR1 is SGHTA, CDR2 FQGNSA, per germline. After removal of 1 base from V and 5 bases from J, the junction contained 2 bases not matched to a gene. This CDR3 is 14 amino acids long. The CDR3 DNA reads TGTGCCAGCAGCTTAGTGGACAGGGGAACTGAAGCTTTCTTT. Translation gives CASSLVDRGTEAFF.

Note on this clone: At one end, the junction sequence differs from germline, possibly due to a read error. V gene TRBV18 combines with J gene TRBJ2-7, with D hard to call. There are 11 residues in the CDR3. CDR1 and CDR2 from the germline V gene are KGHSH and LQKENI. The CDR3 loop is CASSTSHEQYF. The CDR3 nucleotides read TGTGCCAGTTCCACCTCCCACGAGCAGTACTTC.

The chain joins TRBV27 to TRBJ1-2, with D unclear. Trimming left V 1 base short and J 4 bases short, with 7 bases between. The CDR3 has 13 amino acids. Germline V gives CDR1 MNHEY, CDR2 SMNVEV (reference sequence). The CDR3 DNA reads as TGTGCCAGCAGTTTATTGGGTAGCTATGGCTACACCTTC. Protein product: CASSLLGSYGYTF.

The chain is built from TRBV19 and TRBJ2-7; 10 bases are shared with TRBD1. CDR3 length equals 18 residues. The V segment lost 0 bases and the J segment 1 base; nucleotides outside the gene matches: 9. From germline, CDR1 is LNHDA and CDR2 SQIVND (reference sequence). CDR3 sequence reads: CASSIDLRTGGLSYEQYF. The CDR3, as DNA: TGTGCCAGTAGTATAGATTTGCGGACAGGGGGATTGTCCTACGAGCAGTACTTC. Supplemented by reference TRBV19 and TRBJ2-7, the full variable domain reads DGGITQSPKYLFRKEGQNVTLSCEQNLNHDAMYWYRQDPGQGLRLIYYSQIVNDFQKGDIAEGYSVSREKKESFPLTVTSAQKNPTAFYLCASSIDLRTGGLSYEQYFGPGTRLTVT.

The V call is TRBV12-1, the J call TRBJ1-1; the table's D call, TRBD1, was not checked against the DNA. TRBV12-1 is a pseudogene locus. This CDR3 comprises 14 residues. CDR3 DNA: TGTGCCAGCAGCTTGCGACAGCCGAACACTGAAGCTTTCTTT. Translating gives CASSLRQPNTEAFF.

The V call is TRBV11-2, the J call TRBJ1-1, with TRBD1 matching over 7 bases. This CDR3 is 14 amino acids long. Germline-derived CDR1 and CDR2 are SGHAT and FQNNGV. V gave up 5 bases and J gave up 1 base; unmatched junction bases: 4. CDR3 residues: CASSNDRANTEAFF. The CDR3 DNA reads TGTGCCAGCAGCAACGACAGGGCGAACACTGAAGCTTTCTTT.

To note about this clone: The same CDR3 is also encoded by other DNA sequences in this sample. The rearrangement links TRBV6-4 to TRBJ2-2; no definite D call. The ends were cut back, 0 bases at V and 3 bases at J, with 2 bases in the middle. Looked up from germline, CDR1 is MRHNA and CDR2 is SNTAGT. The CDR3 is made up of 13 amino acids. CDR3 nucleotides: TGTGCCAGCAGTGACTCGGACACCGGGGAGCTGTTTTTT. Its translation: CASSDSDTGELFF.

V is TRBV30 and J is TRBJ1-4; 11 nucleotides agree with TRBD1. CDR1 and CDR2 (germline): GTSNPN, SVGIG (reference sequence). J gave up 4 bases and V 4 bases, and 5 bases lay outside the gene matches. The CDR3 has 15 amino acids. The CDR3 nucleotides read TGTGCCTGGACCCTGGGGACAGGGGGTAATGAAAAACTGTTTTTT. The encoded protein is CAWTLGTGGNEKLFF.

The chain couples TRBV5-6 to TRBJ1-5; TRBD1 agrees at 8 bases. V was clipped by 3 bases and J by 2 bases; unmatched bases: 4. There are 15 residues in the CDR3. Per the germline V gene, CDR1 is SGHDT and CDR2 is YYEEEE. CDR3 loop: CASSSTGEGNQPQHF. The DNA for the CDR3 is TGTGCCAGCAGCTCGACAGGGGAAGGCAATCAGCCCCAGCATTTT.

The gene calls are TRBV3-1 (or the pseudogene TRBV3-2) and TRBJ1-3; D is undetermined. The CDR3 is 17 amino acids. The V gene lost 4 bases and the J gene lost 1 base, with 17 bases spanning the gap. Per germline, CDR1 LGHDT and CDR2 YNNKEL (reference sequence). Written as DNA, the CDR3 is TGTGCCAGCAGCCCATACCTAGGACTCAGTTCTGGAAACACCATATATTTT. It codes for CASSPYLGLSSGNTIYF.

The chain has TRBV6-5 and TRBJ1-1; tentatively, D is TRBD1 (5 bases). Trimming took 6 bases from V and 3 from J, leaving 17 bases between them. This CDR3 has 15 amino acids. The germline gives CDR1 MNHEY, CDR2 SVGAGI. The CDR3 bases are TGTGCCAGCAGCCACGGGGGATGGTTCGACACTGAAGCTTTCTTT. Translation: CASSHGGWFDTEAFF.

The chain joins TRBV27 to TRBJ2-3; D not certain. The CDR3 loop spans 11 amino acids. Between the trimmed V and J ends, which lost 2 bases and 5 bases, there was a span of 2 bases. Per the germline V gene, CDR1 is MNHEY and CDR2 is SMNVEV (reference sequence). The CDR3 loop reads CASSLGDTQYF. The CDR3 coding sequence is TGTGCCAGCAGTTTAGGAGATACGCAGTATTTT.

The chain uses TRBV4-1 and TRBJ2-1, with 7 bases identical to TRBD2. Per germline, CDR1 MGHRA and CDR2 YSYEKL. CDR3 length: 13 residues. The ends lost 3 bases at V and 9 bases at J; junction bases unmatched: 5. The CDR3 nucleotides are TGCGCCAGCAGCCATGGGGGGGGTGGTGAGCAGTTCTTC. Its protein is CASSHGGGGEQFF.

CDR3 sequence: CASRWGDTQYF. CDR3 nucleotide sequence: TGTGCCAGCAGATGGGGGGATACGCAGTATTTT. V and J are TRBV5-6 and TRBJ2-3, with D perhaps being TRBD1 or TRBD2 (5 bases each). The CDR3 covers 11 residues. Trimming cost V 5 bases and J 6 bases, with 7 bases left between them. Germline assignment: CDR1 SGHDT and CDR2 YYEEEE.

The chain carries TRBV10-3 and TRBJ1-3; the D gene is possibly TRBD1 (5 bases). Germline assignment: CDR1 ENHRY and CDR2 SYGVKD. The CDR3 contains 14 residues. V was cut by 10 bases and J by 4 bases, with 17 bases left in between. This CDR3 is CATTPGGSGNTIYF. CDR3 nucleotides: TGTGCCACCACCCCGGGGGGTTCAGGAAACACCATATATTTT.

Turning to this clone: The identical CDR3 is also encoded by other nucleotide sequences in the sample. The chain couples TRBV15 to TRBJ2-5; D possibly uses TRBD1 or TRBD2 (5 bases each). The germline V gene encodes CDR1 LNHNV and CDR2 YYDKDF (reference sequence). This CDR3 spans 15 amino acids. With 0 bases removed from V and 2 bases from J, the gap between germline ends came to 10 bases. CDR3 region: CATSRDPGPQETQYF. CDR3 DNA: TGTGCCACCAGCAGAGATCCGGGACCACAAGAGACCCAGTACTTC.

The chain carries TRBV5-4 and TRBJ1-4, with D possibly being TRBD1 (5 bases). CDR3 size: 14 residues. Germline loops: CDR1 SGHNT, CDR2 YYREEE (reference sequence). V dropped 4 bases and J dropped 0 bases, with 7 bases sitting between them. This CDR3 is CASSRDSTNEKLFF. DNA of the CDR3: TGTGCCAGCAGCCGGGACTCAACTAATGAAAAACTGTTTTTT.

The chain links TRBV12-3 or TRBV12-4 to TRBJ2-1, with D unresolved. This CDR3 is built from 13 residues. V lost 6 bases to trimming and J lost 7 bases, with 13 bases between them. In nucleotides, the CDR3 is TGTGCCAGCAGCACCGGTAATAAAAATGAGCAGTTCTTC. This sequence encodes CASSTGNKNEQFF.

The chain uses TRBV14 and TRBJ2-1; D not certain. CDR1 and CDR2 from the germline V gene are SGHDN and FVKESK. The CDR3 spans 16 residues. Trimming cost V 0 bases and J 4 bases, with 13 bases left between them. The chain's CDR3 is CASSQEPRQQYNEQFF. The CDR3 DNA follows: TGTGCCAGCAGCCAAGAACCCCGGCAGCAATACAATGAGCAGTTCTTC.

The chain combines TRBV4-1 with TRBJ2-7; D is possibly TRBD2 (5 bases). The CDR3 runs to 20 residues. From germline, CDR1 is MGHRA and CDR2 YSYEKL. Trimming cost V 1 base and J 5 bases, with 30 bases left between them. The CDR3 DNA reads TGCGCCAGCAGCCAAGTTTTATTACCGAGGAGAGCAGAGGGTAGGAACGAGCAGTACTTC. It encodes CASSQVLLPRRAEGRNEQYF.

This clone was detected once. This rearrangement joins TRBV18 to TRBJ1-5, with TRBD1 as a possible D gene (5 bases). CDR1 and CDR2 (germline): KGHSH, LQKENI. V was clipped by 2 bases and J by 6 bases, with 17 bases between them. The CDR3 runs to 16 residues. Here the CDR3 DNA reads TGTGCCAGCTCACCATGGCCGCGCCAGGGTAGTCAGCCCCAGCATTTT. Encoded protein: CASSPWPRQGSQPQHF.

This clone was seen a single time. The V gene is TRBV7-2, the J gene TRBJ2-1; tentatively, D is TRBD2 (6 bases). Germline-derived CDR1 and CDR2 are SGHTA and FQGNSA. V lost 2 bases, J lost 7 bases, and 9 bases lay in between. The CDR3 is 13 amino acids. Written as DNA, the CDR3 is TGTGCCAGCAGCTTACAAGGGACTAATGAGCAGTTCTTC. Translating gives CASSLQGTNEQFF.